This passage covers 26 T cell receptor beta chains from one sample sequenced in a study of lung T cells in sarcoidosis with Löfgren's syndrome. A single record per CDR3 protein comes from TCRdb applying MiXCR to the reads. The sample includes 6,500 to 9,500 distinct CDR3 sequences, around a fifth seen only once; the top ten take 20% to 25%. Sequenced input: CD4+ T cells from bronchoalveolar lavage fluid. Every receptor here comes from a human donor with sarcoidosis (Löfgren's syndrome or another form), or a control subject (not recorded which).

This clonotype rates as medium-sized. V usage is TRBV4-2 and J usage is TRBJ2-3; the match to TRBD2 covers 9 bases. The germline CDR1 and CDR2 sequences are LGHNA and YNFKEQ. After removal of 2 bases from V and 0 bases from J, the junction contained 12 bases not matched to a gene. CDR3 length: 19 residues. CDR3 DNA: TGTGCCAGCAGCCAACGGTTGGGTAGCGGGGGAGCTAGCACAGATACGCAGTATTTT. This gives the protein CASSQRLGSGGASTDTQYF.

This clonotype was seen just once. The chain uses TRBV9 and TRBJ1-3; D perhaps matches TRBD1 (5 bases). CDR1 and CDR2 (germline): SGDLS, YYNGEE. This CDR3 comprises 16 residues. Trimming pared 1 base from V and 3 bases from J, leaving 14 bases between. Here the CDR3 reads CASSVWGESVGNTIYF. The CDR3 bases are TGTGCCAGCAGCGTATGGGGGGAGTCAGTTGGAAACACCATATATTTT.

As concerns this clonotype: A read error may explain this, as a much larger clone is one base away. The chain uses TRBV4-1 and TRBJ2-5; D could derive from TRBD1 or TRBD2 (5 bases each). V lost 4 bases to trimming and J lost 4 bases, with 19 bases between them. From germline, CDR1 is MGHRA and CDR2 YSYEKL. The CDR3 consists of 16 residues. The CDR3 nucleotides read TGCGCCAGCAGCCTACAAGACGGGGCGACGGGAGAGACCCAGTACTTC. Translation: CASSLQDGATGETQYF.

This clonotype was recorded many times. The chain has TRBV7-3 and TRBJ1-2, with D unclear. There are 14 residues in the CDR3. V shed 1 base and J shed 8 bases, with 14 bases lying between them. Germline CDR1 SGHTA, CDR2 FQGTGA. For the CDR3, the DNA is TGTGCCAGCAGCTTAAACAGCCAGAGTGGGGGCTACACCTTC. This sequence encodes CASSLNSQSGGYTF.

This clonotype showed up many times. A read error is likely, as this CDR3 ends without the conserved phenylalanine or tryptophan. The limits of the CDR3 on the DNA are not certain, so only TCRdb's listed CDR3 is given. CDR3 in amino acids: CASSSTGTGVLEI. The chain joins TRBV6-1 to TRBJ2-1; TRBD1 is taken as the D call from the table, unchecked against the DNA. Germline assignment: CDR1 MNHNS and CDR2 SASEGT. The CDR3 totals 13 residues, both ends included.

This clonotype has just a few counts. The chain couples TRBV11-2 to TRBJ2-1, with TRBD2 matching over 9 bases. This CDR3 has 14 residues. Unmatched junction bases numbered 4, after V lost 3 bases and J lost 7 bases. From germline, CDR1 is SGHAT and CDR2 FQNNGV. For the CDR3, the DNA is TGTGCCAGCAGCTTCCGACTAGCGGAAAATGAGCAGTTCTTC. It translates to CASSFRLAENEQFF. Full variable domain (remainder filled in from reference TRBV11-2 and TRBJ2-1): EAGVAQSPRYKIIEKRQSVAFWCNPISGHATLYWYQQILGQGPKLLIQFQNNGVVDDSQLPKDRFSAERLKGVDSTLKIQPAKLEDSAVYLCASSFRLAENEQFFGPGTRLTVL.

On this clonotype itself: Since a much larger clone is just one base distant, this may be a read error. The CDR3 spells CTSRADRETEAFF. The CDR3 nucleotides are TGTACCAGCAGAGCCGACAGGGAAACTGAAGCTTTCTTT. This chain connects TRBV27 to TRBJ1-1; 7 nucleotides align to TRBD1. Germline V gene sequence: CDR1 MNHEY, CDR2 SMNVEV (reference sequence). The CDR3 is 13 amino acids.

This clonotype showed up many times. V usage is TRBV4-1 and J usage is TRBJ1-2, with D perhaps matching TRBD1 (5 bases). CDR1 and CDR2 from the germline V gene are MGHRA and YSYEKL. The CDR3 extends over 15 amino acids. V was shortened by 1 base and J by 7 bases, with 16 bases between the two germline ends. In DNA form, the CDR3 reads TGCGCCAGCAGCCAAGGGGGGACCGAATTGAGTGGCTACACCTTC. Protein product: CASSQGGTELSGYTF.

This clonotype is a singleton in its sample. An end of the junction differs from the germline gene, which may be a read error. The rearrangement links TRBV11-2 to TRBJ2-3; D not certain. This CDR3 spans 12 amino acids. From germline, CDR1 is SGHAT and CDR2 FQNNGV. CDR3 in amino acids: CAGSIGADTQYF. CDR3 nucleotide sequence: TGTGCCGGCAGCATTGGGGCAGATACGCAGTATTTT.

This sequence joins TRBV6-4 and TRBJ1-2; the match to TRBD1 covers 9 bases. CDR3 length equals 13 residues. The germline V gene has CDR1 MRHNA and CDR2 SNTAGT. After removal of 6 bases from V and 7 bases from J, the junction contained 6 bases not matched to a gene. CDR3 residues: CASSYTGGSGYTF. The CDR3 nucleotides read TGTGCCAGCAGCTATACAGGGGGCTCTGGCTACACCTTC.

On this clonotype itself: One end of the junction varies from germline; a read error may be responsible. The rearrangement joins TRBV3-1 to TRBJ1-5; the D is unclear. From germline, CDR1 is LGHDT and CDR2 YNNKEL (reference sequence). There are 12 residues in the CDR3. CDR3 bases: TGTGCCAGCGGGATGGGCGATCAGCCCCAGCACTTT. Translation gives CASGMGDQPQHF.

This clonotype is categorized as medium-sized. The genes are TRBV20-1 and TRBJ1-4; D call uncertain. This CDR3 has 14 amino acids. V was pared by 0 bases and J by 6 bases, with 11 bases between. Germline CDR1 DFQATT, CDR2 SNEGSKA (reference sequence). This CDR3 reads CSAREGIKYEKLFF. For the CDR3, the DNA is TGCAGTGCTAGAGAGGGGATAAAATATGAAAAACTGTTTTTT.

This clonotype was counted many times. The chain combines TRBV14 with TRBJ1-1; D is ambiguous. The CDR3 contains 12 residues. Germline V gene data show CDR1 as SGHDN and CDR2 as FVKESK. V dropped 6 bases and J dropped 0 bases, with 5 bases sitting between them. For the CDR3, the DNA is TGTGCCAGCAGGCACCTGAACACTGAAGCTTTCTTT. This encodes CASRHLNTEAFF.

Ten or more counts support this clonotype. The chain is built from TRBV11-2 and TRBJ2-5, with 9 bases fitting TRBD1. This CDR3 has 15 residues. V dropped 0 bases and J dropped 5; count of bases not matched to a gene: 4. Germline values: CDR1 SGHAT, CDR2 FQNNGV. This chain's CDR3 is CASSLDWTGAETQYF. CDR3 DNA: TGTGCCAGCAGCTTAGATTGGACAGGGGCGGAGACCCAGTACTTC.

In the case of this clonotype: This may be a read error: a much more frequent sequence differs by one nucleotide. The chain carries TRBV10-3 and TRBJ1-5; 8 bases align to TRBD1. The germline V gene encodes CDR1 ENHRY and CDR2 SYGVKD. The length of the CDR3 is 14 residues. V was clipped by 3 bases and J by 9 bases; unmatched bases: 7. CDR3 region: CAISEGQGLGPQHF. In DNA, the CDR3 is TGTGCCATCAGTGAAGGACAGGGTTTGGGGCCCCAGCATTTT.

The chain combines TRBV12-3 or TRBV12-4 with TRBJ2-1; D gene unclear. The CDR3 covers 15 residues. The germline V and J ends were trimmed by 4 bases and 6 bases, with 16 bases remaining between them. In nucleotides, the CDR3 is TGTGCCAGCAGTTCATACCGGTTATTTAGCAATGAGCAGTTCTTC. Protein sequence: CASSSYRLFSNEQFF.

Sample share makes this clonotype medium-sized (0.01 to 0.1%). CDR3 amino acids: CASSLAPGYNSPLHF. The CDR3 DNA reads TGTGCCAGCAGTTTAGCCCCGGGCTATAATTCACCCCTCCACTTT. The gene calls are TRBV27 and TRBJ1-6; D ambiguous. The germline V and J ends were trimmed by 2 bases and 3 bases, with 8 bases remaining between them. Germline V CDR1 and CDR2: MNHEY, SMNVEV (reference sequence). This CDR3 spans 15 amino acids.

This chain links TRBV5-6 with TRBJ2-7; D is unclear. Germline V gives CDR1 SGHDT, CDR2 YYEEEE. V was pared by 4 bases and J by 2 bases, with 16 bases between. The CDR3 extends over 15 amino acids. CDR3 in DNA: TGTGCCAGCAGCCTAACTGTCAGGAAGCCCTACGAGCAGTACTTC. Translation: CASSLTVRKPYEQYF.

The rearrangement joins TRBV28 to TRBJ1-2; 11 bases fit TRBD1. The CDR3 consists of 16 residues. Germline V CDR1 and CDR2: MDHEN, SYDVKM. Trimming took 3 bases from V and 2 from J; bases not matched to a gene: 5. The DNA for the CDR3 is TGTGCCAGCAGTTTGGGGACAGGGGGAACGAACTATGGCTACACCTTC. Translation: CASSLGTGGTNYGYTF.

This clonotype was detected ten times or more. The rearrangement links TRBV20-1 to TRBJ1-4; TRBD1 might be the D (5 bases). V gave up 5 bases and J gave up 4 bases, with 17 bases separating them. The germline CDR1 and CDR2 sequences are DFQATT and SNEGSKA (reference sequence). The CDR3 length is 15 residues. The CDR3: CSALHTGTLNEKLFF. The CDR3 region has the DNA TGCAGTGCTTTACATACCGGGACTCTTAATGAAAAACTGTTTTTT.

This clonotype is medium-sized. The rearrangement uses TRBV6-1 and TRBJ1-5; D may be TRBD1 (5 bases). The ends were cut back, 5 bases at V and 7 bases at J, with 15 bases in the middle. CDR1 is MNHNS and CDR2 is SASEGT in the germline V gene. CDR3 size: 14 residues. CDR3 protein: CASSSAQGGQPQHF. Here the CDR3 DNA reads TGTGCCAGCAGTTCTGCCCAGGGCGGGCAGCCCCAGCATTTT.

The sample holds many counts of this clonotype. The V and J genes are TRBV20-1 and TRBJ2-3, with 8 bases aligning to TRBD2. Germline lookup yields CDR1 DFQATT and CDR2 SNEGSKA (reference sequence). The CDR3 contains 13 residues. Trimming removed 5 bases from V and 5 bases from J; junction bases left unmatched: 6. Here the CDR3 reads CSAPGGDGDTQYF. As DNA, the CDR3 is TGCAGTGCTCCGGGGGGGGATGGAGATACGCAGTATTTT.

Worth noting for this clonotype: Being one base from a much bigger clone, this may be a read error. The J gene is TRBJ2-1, the V gene TRBV27; the match to TRBD1 covers 7 bases. CDR1 MNHEY and CDR2 SMNVEV come from the germline V gene (reference sequence). The CDR3 contains 16 residues. This CDR3 reads CASRRHRDSSYNERFF. DNA for the CDR3: TGTGCCAGCAGACGGCACCGGGACAGCTCCTACAATGAGCGGTTCTTC.

There are many counts of this clonotype. The chain is built from TRBV10-2 and TRBJ2-5, with 11 bases matching TRBD2. Germline loops: CDR1 WSHSY, CDR2 SAAADI. V gave up 7 bases and J gave up 4 bases; unmatched junction bases: 5. This CDR3 is 14 amino acids long. Written as DNA, the CDR3 is TGCGCCAGCACTTCCGGGACTAGCGGAGAGACCCAGTACTTC. Its translation is CASTSGTSGETQYF.

This clonotype was counted a few times. This chain joins TRBV30 and TRBJ2-2, with D hard to call. The CDR3 length is 13 residues. Trimming took 0 bases from V and 5 from J, leaving 7 bases between them. The germline V gene has CDR1 GTSNPN and CDR2 SVGIG (reference sequence). The CDR3 protein is CAWSVQGTGELFF. In DNA, the CDR3 is TGTGCCTGGAGTGTACAAGGAACCGGGGAGCTGTTTTTT.

This clonotype was detected ten times or more. The V call is TRBV19, the J call TRBJ1-1; D is unclear. Trimming took off 3 bases at V and 1 base at J, with 9 bases between the two ends. CDR1 is LNHDA and CDR2 is SQIVND in the germline V gene (reference sequence). There are 14 residues in the CDR3. The CDR3: CASSMKRGNTEAFF. CDR3 bases: TGTGCCAGTAGTATGAAGCGGGGGAACACTGAAGCTTTCTTT.